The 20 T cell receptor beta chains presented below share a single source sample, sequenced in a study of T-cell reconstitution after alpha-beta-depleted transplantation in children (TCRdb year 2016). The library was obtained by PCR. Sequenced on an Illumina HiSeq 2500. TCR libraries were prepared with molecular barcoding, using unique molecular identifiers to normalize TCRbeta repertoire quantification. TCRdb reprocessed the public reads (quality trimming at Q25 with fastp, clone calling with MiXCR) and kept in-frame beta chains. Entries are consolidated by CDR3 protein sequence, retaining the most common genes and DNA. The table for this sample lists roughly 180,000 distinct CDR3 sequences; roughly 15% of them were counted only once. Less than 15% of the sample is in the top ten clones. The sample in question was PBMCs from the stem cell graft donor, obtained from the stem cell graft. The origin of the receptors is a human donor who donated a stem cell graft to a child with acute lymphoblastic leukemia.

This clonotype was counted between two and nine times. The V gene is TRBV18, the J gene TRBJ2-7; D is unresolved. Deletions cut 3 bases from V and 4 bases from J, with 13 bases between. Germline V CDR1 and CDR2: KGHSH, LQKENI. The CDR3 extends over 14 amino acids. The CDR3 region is CASSPSLSEYEQYF. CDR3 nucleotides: TGTGCCAGCTCACCTTCCCTCTCTGAATACGAGCAGTACTTC. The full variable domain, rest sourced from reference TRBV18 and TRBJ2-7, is NAGVMQNPRHLVRRRGQEARLRCSPMKGHSHVYWYRQLPEEGLKFMVYLQKENIIDESGMPKERFSAEFPKEGPSILRIQQVVRGDSAAYFCASSPSLSEYEQYFGPGTRLTVT.

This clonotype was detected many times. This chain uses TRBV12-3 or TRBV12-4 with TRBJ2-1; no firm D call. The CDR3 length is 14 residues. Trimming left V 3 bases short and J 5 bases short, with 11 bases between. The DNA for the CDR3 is TGTGCCAGCAGTTTTGACCCTGCCAACAATGAGCAGTTCTTC. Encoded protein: CASSFDPANNEQFF.

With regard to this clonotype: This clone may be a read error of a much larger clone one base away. CDR3 sequence reads: CASSLSGSVTGDLFF. DNA for the CDR3: TGTGCCAGCAGCTTGAGCGGGAGTGTCACCGGGGACCTGTTTTTT. This chain links TRBV11-2 with TRBJ2-2, with TRBD2 identical over 8 bases. CDR3 length: 15 residues. CDR1 and CDR2 (germline): SGHAT, FQNNGV.

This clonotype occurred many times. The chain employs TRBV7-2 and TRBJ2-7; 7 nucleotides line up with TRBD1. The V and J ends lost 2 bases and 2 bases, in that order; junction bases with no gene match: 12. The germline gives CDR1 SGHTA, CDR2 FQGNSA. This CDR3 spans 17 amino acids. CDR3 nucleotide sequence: TGTGCCAGCAGCTTAACCCAGACAGGGTGGGATCCCTACGAGCAGTACTTC. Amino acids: CASSLTQTGWDPYEQYF.

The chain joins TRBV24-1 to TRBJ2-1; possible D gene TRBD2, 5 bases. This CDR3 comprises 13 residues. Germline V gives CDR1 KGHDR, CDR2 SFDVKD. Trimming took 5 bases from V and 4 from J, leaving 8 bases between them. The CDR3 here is CATSGGDYNEQFF. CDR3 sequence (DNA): TGTGCCACCAGTGGGGGAGATTACAATGAGCAGTTCTTC.

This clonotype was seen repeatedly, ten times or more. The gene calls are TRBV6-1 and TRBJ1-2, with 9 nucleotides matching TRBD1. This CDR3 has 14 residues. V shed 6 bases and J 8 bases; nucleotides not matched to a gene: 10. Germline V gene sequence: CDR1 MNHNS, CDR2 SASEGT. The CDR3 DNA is TGTGCCAGCAGAGCACCGACAGGGGGAGAAGGCTACACCTTC. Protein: CASRAPTGGEGYTF.

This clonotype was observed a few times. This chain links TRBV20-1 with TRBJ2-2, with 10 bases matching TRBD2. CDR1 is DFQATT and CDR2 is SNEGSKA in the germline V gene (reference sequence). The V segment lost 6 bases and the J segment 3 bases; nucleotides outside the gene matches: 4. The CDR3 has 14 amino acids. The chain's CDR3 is CSAWTSGYTGELFF. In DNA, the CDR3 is TGCAGTGCGTGGACTAGCGGATACACCGGGGAGCTGTTTTTT.

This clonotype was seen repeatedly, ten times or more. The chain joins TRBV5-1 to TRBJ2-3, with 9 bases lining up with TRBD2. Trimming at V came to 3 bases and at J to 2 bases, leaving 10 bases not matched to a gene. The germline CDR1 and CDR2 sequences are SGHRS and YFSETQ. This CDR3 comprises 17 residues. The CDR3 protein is CASSSEPTSGLTDTQYF. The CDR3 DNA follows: TGCGCCAGCAGCTCGGAACCGACTAGCGGCCTCACAGATACGCAGTATTTT.

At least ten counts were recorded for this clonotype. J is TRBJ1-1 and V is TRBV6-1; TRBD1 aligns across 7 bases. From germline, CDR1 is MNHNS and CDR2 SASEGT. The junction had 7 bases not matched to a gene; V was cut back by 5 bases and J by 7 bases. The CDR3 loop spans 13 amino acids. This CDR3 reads CASSTPRDSEAFF. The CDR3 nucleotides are TGTGCCAGCAGTACCCCCCGGGACAGTGAAGCTTTCTTT.

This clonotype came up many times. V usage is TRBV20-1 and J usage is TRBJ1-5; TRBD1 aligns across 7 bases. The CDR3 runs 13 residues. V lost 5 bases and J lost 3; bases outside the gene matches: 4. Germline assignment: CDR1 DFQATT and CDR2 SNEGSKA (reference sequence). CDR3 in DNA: TGCAGTGCTCGACAGGGCCTCAATCAGCCCCAGCATTTT. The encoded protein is CSARQGLNQPQHF.

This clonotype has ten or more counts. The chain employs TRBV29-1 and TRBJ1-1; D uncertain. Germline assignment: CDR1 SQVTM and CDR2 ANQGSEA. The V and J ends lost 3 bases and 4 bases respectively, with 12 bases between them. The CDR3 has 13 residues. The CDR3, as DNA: TGCAGCGTTGAGGGCCTAGCGGGCACTGAAGCTTTCTTT. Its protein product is CSVEGLAGTEAFF.

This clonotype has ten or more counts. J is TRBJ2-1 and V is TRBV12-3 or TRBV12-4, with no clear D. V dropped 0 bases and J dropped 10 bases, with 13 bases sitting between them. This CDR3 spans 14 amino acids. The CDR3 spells CASSLARSLGEQFF. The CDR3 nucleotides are TGTGCCAGCAGTTTAGCGCGGTCCTTGGGAGAGCAGTTCTTC.

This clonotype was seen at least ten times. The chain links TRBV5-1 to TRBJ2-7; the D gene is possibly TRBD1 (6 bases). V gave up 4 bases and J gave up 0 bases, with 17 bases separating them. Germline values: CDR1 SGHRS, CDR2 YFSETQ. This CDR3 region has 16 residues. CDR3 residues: CASSLGPGESSYEQYF. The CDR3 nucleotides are TGCGCCAGCAGCCTGGGACCAGGGGAAAGCTCCTACGAGCAGTACTTC.

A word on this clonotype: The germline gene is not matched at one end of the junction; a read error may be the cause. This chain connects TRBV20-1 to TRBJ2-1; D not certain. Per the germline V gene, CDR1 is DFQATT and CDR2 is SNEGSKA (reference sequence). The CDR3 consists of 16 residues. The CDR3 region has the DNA TGCAGTGCTAGAGATCAGAAGCTTCACTCCTACAATGTGCAGTTCTTC. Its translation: CSARDQKLHSYNVQFF.

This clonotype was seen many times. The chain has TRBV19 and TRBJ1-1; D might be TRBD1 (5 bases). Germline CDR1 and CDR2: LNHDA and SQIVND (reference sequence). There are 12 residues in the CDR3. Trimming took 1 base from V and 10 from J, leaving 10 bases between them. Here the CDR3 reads CASSIGTGAAFF. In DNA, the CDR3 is TGTGCCAGTAGTATAGGTACAGGCGCAGCTTTCTTT. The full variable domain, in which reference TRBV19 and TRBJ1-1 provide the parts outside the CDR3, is DGGITQSPKYLFRKEGQNVTLSCEQNLNHDAMYWYRQDPGQGLRLIYYSQIVNDFQKGDIAEGYSVSREKKESFPLTVTSAQKNPTAFYLCASSIGTGAAFFGQGTRLTVV.

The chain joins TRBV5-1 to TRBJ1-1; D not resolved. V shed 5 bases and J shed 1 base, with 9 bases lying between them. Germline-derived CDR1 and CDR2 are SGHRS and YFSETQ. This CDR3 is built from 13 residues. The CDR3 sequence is CASRTFSNTEAFF. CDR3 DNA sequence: TGCGCCAGCAGGACATTTTCGAACACTGAAGCTTTCTTT.

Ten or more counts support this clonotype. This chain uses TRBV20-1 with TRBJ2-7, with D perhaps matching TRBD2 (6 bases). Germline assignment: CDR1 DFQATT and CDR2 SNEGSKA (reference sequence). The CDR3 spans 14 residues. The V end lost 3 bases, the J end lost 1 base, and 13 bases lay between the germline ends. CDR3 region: CSASGGTLSYEQYF. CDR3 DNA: TGCAGTGCTAGTGGGGGGACTCTTTCCTACGAGCAGTACTTC.

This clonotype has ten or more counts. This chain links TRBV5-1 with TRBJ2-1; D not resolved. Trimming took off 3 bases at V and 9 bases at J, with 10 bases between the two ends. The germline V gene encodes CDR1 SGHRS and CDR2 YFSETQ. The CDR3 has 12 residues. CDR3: CASSSQTVEQFF. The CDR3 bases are TGCGCCAGCAGCTCCCAGACGGTTGAGCAGTTCTTC. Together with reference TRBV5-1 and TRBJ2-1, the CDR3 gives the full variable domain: KAGVTQTPRYLIKTRGQQVTLSCSPISGHRSVSWYQQTPGQGLQFLFEYFSETQRNKGNFPGRFSGRQFSNSRSEMNVSTLELGDSALYLCASSSQTVEQFFGPGTRLTVL.

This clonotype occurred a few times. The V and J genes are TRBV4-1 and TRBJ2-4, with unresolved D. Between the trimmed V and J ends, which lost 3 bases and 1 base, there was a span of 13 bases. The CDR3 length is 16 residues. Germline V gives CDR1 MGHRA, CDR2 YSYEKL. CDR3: CASSQGATGAKNIQYF. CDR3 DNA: TGCGCCAGCAGCCAGGGCGCCACTGGCGCCAAAAACATTCAGTACTTC.

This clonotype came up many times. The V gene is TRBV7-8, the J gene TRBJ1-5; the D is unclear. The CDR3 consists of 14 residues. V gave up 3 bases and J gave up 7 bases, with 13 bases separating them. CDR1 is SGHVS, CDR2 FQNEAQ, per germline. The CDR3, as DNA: TGTGCCAGCAGCTTCCCACAGAGGGAACAGCCCCAGCATTTT. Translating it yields CASSFPQREQPQHF. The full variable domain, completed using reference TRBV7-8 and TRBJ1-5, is GAGVSQSPRYKVAKRGQDVALRCDPISGHVSLFWYQQALGQGPEFLTYFQNEAQLDKSGLPSDRFFAERPEGSVSTLKIQRTQQEDSAVYLCASSFPQREQPQHFGDGTRLSIL.